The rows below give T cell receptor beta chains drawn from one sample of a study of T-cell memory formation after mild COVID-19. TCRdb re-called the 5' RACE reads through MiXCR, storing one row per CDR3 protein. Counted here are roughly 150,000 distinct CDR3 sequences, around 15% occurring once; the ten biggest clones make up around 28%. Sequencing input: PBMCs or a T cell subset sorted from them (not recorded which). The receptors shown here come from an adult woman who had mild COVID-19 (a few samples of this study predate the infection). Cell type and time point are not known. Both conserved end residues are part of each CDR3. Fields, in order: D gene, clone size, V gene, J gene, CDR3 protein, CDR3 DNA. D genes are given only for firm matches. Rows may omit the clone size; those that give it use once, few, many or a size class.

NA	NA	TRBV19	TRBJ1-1	CASTLTPGAGEAFF	TGTGCCAGTACCTTAACCCCGGGAGCCGGTGAAGCTTTCTTT
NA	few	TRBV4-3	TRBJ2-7	CASSQVGFGGSNEQYF	TGCGCCAGCAGCCAAGTTGGTTTCGGCGGGTCAAACGAGCAGTACTTC
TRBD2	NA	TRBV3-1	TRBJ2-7	CASSQVGLLYEQYF	TGTGCCAGCAGCCAAGTGGGACTACTCTACGAGCAGTACTTC
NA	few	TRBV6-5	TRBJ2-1	CASSYSGGEQFF	TGTGCCAGCAGTTACTCGGGTGGAGAGCAGTTCTTC
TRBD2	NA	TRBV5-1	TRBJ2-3	CASRPGLAGFLGGADTQYF	TGCGCCAGCAGGCCTGGACTAGCGGGATTTCTCGGTGGGGCAGATACGCAGTATTTT
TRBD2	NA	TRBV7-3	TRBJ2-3	CASSPFVSAGTDTQYF	TGTGCCAGCAGCCCCTTCGTTTCAGCGGGGACAGATACGCAGTATTTT
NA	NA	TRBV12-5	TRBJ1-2	CASGSRVGGYTF	TGTGCTAGTGGTTCCCGAGTAGGTGGCTACACCTTC
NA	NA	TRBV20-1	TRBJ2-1	CSARDVEGNYNEQFF	TGCAGTGCTAGAGATGTCGAGGGAAACTACAATGAGCAGTTCTTC
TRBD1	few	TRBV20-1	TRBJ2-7	CSARDRTGGSYEQYF	TGCAGTGCTAGAGACCGGACAGGGGGCTCCTACGAGCAGTACTTC
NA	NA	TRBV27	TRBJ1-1	CASSLSRVYTEAFF	TGTGCCAGCAGTTTATCCAGGGTTTACACTGAAGCTTTCTTT
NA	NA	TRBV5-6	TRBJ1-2	CASSPSGRGSDYGYTF	TGTGCCAGCAGCCCTTCGGGGAGGGGATCTGACTATGGCTACACCTTC
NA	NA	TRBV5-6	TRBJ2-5	CASSHITQETQYF	TGTGCCAGCAGCCACATTACACAAGAGACCCAGTACTTC
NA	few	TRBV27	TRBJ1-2	CASSLGSTYGYTF	TGTGCCAGCAGTTTAGGGTCAACCTATGGCTACACCTTC
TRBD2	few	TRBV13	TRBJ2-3	CASSPLSGGVSDTQYF	TGTGCCAGCAGCCCCCTTAGCGGGGGAGTATCAGATACGCAGTATTTT
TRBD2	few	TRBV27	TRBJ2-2	CASSLFGAGGNTGELFF	TGTGCCAGCAGTTTATTCGGAGCGGGGGGGAACACCGGGGAGCTGTTTTTT
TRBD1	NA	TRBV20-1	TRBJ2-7	CSARDLFGQGSEQYF	TGCAGTGCTAGAGATCTTTTTGGACAGGGGAGCGAGCAGTACTTC
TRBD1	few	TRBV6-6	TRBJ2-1	CASSYRDRGILNEQFF	TGTGCCAGCAGTTACCGCGACAGGGGGATTCTTAATGAGCAGTTCTTC
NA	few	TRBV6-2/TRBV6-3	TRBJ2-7	CASSPRGRYEQYF	TGTGCCAGCAGTCCCAGAGGTCGATACGAGCAGTACTTC
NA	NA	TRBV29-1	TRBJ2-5	CSVEDIVGGPKETQYF	TGCAGCGTTGAAGATATAGTAGGGGGGCCGAAAGAGACCCAGTACTTC
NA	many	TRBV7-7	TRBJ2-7	CASSPGRSYEQYF	TGTGCTAGCAGCCCGGGACGGAGTTACGAGCAGTACTTC
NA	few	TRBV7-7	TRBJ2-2	CASSLATGGRMGGGELFF	TGTGCCAGCAGCTTAGCTACTGGGGGGCGAATGGGTGGCGGGGAGCTGTTTTTT
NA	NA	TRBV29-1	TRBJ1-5	CSVVGGDDQPQHF	TGCAGCGTTGTGGGGGGGGATGATCAGCCCCAGCATTTT
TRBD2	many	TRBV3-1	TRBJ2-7	CASSQGEAGGPGPYEQYF	TGTGCCAGCAGCCAAGGAGAAGCGGGAGGGCCGGGTCCCTACGAGCAGTACTTC
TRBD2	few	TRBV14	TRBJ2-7	CASSQYAGTSYEQYF	TGTGCCAGCAGCCAATACGCCGGGACTAGCTACGAGCAGTACTTC
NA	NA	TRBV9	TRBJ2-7	CASSEGGGRTTGEQYF	TGTGCCAGCAGCGAGGGAGGGGGCAGGACAACGGGCGAGCAGTACTTC
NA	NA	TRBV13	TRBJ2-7	CASSAGARGAHEQYF	TGTGCCAGCAGCGCAGGGGCCAGGGGGGCCCACGAGCAGTACTTC
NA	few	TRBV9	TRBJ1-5	CASSFDDSSNQPQHF	TGTGCCAGCAGCTTCGATGACAGTAGCAATCAGCCCCAGCATTTT
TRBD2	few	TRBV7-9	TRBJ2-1	CASSISSGNEQFF	TGTGCCAGCAGCATATCTAGCGGCAATGAGCAGTTCTTC
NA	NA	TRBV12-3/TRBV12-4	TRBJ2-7	CASSFSGGDPYEQYF	TGTGCCAGCAGTTTTTCCGGCGGGGATCCCTACGAGCAGTACTTC
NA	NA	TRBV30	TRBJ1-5	CAWSVPGGNQPQHF	TGTGCCTGGAGTGTACCGGGGGGTAATCAGCCCCAGCATTTT
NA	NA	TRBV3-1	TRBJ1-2	CASSQRGYGYTF	TGTGCCAGCAGCCAAAGAGGCTATGGCTACACCTTC
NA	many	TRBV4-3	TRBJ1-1	CASSQARAVEAFF	TGCGCCAGCAGCCAAGCCCGGGCAGTTGAAGCTTTCTTT
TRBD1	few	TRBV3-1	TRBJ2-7	CASTLGQGNYEQYF	TGTGCCAGCACCCTAGGACAGGGAAATTACGAGCAGTACTTC
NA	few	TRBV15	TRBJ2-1	CATTDTSYNEQFF	TGTGCCACGACAGACACCTCCTACAATGAGCAGTTCTTC
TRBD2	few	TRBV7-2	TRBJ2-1	CASSSGTATYNEQFF	TGTGCCAGCAGCAGCGGGACGGCCACCTACAATGAGCAGTTCTTC
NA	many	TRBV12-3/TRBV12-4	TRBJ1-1	CASSLSPGLITEAFF	TGTGCCAGCAGTTTGTCCCCAGGGTTAATCACTGAAGCTTTCTTT
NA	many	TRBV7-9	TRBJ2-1	CASSPLANEQFF	TGTGCCAGCAGCCCTCTAGCGAATGAGCAGTTCTTC
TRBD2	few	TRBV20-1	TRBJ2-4	CSARGLAEQYF	TGCAGTGCCCGTGGACTAGCGGAACAGTACTTC
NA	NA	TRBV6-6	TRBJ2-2	CASSYSIGGITGELFF	TGTGCCAGCAGTTACTCGATTGGAGGGATTACCGGGGAGCTGTTTTTT
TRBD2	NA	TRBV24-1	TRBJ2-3	CATGLGAGVQDTQYF	TGTGCCACCGGCCTGGGAGCGGGAGTTCAAGATACGCAGTATTTT
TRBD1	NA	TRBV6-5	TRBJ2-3	CASSYSPGPGGDTQYF	TGTGCCAGCAGTTACTCTCCAGGCCCAGGGGGAGATACGCAGTATTTT
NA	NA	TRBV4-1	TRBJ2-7	CASSQAAEQYF	TGCGCCAGCAGCCAAGCGGCCGAGCAGTACTTC